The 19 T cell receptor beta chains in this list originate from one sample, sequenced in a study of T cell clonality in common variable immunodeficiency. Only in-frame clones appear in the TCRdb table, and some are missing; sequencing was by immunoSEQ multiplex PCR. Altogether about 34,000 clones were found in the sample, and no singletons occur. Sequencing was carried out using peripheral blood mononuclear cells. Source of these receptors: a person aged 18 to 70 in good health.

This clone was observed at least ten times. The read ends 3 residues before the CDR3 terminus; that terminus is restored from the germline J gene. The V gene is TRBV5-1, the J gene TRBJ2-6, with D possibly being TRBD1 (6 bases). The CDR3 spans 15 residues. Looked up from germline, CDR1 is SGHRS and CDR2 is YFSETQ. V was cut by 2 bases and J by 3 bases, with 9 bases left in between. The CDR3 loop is CASSFRGDGANVLTF. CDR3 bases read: TGCGCCAGCAGCTTCAGGGGAGATGGGGCCAACGTC.

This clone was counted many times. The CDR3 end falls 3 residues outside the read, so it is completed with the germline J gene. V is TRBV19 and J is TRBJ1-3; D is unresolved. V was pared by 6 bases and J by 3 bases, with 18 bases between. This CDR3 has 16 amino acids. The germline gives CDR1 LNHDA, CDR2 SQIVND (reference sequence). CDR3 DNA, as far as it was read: TGTGCCAGTAGCCCAACGTCTCCCCAGAGTGGAAACACC. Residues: CASSPTSPQSGNT. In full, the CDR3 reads CASSPTSPQSGNTIYF.

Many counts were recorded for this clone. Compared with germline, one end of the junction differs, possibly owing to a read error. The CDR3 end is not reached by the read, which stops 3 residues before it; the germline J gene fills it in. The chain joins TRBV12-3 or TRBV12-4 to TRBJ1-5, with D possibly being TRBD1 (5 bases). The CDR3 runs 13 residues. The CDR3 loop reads CASTLSGGQPQHF. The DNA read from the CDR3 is TGTGCCAGCACTTTATCGGGGGGACAGCCC.

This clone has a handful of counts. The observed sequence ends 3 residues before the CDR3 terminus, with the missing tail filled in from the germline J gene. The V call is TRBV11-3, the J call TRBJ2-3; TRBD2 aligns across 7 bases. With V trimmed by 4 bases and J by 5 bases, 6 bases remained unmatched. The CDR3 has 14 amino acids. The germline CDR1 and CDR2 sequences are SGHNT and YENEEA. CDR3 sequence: CASSWAGARDTQYF. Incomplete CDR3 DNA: TGTGCCAGCAGCTGGGCGGGAGCTAGAGATACG.

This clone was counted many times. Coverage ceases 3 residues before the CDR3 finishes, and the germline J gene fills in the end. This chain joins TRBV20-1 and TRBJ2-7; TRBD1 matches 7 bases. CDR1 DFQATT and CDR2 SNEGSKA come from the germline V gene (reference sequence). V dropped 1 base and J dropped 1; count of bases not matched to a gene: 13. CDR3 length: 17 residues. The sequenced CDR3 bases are TGCAGTGCTAGAGTCCTGGTGGGACAGCCATATTCCTACGAG. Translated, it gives CSARVLVGQPYSYE. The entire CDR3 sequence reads CSARVLVGQPYSYEQYF.

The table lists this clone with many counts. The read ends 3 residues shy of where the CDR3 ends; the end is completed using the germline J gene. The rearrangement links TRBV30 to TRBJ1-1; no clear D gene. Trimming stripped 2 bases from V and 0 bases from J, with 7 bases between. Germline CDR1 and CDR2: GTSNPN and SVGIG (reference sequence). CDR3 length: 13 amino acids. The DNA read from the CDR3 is TGTGCCTGGAGTCCAGGTTTGAACACTGAA. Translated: CAWSPGLNTE. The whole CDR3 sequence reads CAWSPGLNTEAFF.

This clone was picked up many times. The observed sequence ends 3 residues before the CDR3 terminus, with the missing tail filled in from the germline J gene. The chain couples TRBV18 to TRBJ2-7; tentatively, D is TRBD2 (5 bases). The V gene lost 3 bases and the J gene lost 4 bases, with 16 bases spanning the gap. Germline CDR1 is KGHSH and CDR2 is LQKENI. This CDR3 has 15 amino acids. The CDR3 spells CASSPSGTLGYEQYF. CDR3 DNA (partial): TGTGCCAGCTCACCGTCAGGAACACTAGGGTACGAG. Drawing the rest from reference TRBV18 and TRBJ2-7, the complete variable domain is NAGVMQNPRHLVRRRGQEARLRCSPMKGHSHVYWYRQLPEEGLKFMVYLQKENIIDESGMPKERFSAEFPKEGPSILRIQQVVRGDSAAYFCASSPSGTLGYEQYFGPGTRLTVT.

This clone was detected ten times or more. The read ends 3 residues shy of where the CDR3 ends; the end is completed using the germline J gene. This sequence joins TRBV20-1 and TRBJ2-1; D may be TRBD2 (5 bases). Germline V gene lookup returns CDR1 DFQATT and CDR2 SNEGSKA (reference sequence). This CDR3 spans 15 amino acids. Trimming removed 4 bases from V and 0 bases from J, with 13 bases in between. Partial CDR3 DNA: TGCAGTGCTAAGCCAATTACTAGCTCCTACAATGAG. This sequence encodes CSAKPITSSYNE. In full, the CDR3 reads CSAKPITSSYNEQFF.

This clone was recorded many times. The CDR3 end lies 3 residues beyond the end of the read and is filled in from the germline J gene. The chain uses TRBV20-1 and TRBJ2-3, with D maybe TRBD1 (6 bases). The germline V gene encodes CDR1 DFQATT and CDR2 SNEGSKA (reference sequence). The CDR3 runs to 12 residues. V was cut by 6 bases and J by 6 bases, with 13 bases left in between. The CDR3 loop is CSAKTGWDTQYF. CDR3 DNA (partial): TGCAGTGCAAAAACAGGGTGGGATACG.

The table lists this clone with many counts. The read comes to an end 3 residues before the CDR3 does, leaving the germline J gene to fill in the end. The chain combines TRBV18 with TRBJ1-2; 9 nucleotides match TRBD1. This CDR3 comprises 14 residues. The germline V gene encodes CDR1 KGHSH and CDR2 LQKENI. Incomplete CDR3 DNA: TGTGCCAGCTCATTTACAGGGGGCGCGGAAGGC. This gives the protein CASSFTGGAEG. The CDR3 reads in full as CASSFTGGAEGYTF.

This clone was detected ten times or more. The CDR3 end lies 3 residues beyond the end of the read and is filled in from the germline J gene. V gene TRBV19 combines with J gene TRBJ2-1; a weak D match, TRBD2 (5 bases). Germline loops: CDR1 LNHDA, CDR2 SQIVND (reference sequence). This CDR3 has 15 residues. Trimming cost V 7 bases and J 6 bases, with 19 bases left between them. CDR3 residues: CASTRTPSALNEQFF. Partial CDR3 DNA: TGTGCCAGTACTCGGACTCCTTCAGCCCTCAATGAG.

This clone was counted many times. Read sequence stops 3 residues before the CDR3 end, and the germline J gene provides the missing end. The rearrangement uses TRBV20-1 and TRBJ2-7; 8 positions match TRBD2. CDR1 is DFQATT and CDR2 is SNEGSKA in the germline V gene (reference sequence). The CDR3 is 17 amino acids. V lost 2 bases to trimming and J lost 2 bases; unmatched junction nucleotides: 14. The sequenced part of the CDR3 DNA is TGCAGTGCTAGAACAATCAGGCCGGGACTAGACCCCTACGAG. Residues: CSARTIRPGLDPYE. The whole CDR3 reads CSARTIRPGLDPYEQYF.

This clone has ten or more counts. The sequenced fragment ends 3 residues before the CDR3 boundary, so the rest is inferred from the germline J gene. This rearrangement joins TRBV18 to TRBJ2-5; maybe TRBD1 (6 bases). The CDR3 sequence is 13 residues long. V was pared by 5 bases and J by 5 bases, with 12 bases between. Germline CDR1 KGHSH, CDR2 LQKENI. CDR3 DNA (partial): TGTGCCAGCTCAAGGGACACCGCGGAGACC. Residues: CASSRDTAET. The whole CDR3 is CASSRDTAETQYF. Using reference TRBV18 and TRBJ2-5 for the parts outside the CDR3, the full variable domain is NAGVMQNPRHLVRRRGQEARLRCSPMKGHSHVYWYRQLPEEGLKFMVYLQKENIIDESGMPKERFSAEFPKEGPSILRIQQVVRGDSAAYFCASSRDTAETQYFGPGTRLLVL.

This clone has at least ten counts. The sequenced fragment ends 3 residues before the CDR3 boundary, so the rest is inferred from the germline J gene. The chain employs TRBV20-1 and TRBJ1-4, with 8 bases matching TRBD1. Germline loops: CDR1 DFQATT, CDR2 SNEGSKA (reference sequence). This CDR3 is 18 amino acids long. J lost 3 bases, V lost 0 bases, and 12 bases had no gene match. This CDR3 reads CSARDRLWEQGANEKLFF. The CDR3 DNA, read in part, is TGCAGTGCTAGAGATAGGTTATGGGAACAGGGGGCTAATGAAAAA.

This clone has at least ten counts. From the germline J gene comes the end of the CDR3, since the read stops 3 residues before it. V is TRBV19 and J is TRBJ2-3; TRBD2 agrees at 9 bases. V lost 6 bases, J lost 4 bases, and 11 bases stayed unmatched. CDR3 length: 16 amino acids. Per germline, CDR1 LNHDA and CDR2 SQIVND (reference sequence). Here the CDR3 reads CASRKFSGRHADTQYF. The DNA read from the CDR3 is TGTGCCAGTAGAAAATTCAGCGGGAGGCACGCAGATACG.

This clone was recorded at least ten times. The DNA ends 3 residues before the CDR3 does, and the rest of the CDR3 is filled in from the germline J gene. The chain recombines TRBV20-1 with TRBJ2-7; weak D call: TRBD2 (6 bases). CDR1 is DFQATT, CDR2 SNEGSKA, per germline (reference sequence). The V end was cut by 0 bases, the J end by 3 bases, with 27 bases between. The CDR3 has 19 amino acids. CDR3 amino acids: CSARDSTSLLGGGGYEQYF. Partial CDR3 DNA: TGCAGTGCTAGAGATTCAACTAGTCTGTTGGGAGGAGGCGGCTACGAG.

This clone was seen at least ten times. This CDR3 reads CASSLDASRGEKLFF. The CDR3 DNA, read in part, is TGTGCCAGCAGCTTGGATGCCTCAAGGGGGGAAAAA. The genes are TRBV5-5 and TRBJ1-4, with a tentative D call TRBD1 (6 bases). The DNA ends 3 residues before the CDR3 does, and the rest of the CDR3 is filled in from the germline J gene. V was cut by 0 bases and J by 8 bases, with 14 bases left in between. This CDR3 has 15 residues. Germline V gene data show CDR1 as SGHKS and CDR2 as YYEKEE (reference sequence).

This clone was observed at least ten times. Partial CDR3 DNA: TGTGCCATCCGGGAGGGACTATGGGTTGAG. It specifies CAIREGLWVE. From start to end, the CDR3 is CAIREGLWVEQFF. The V and J genes are TRBV10-3 and TRBJ2-1; 8 nucleotides agree with TRBD2. The CDR3 end lies 3 residues beyond the end of the read and is filled in from the germline J gene. Germline CDR1 reads ENHRY; CDR2 reads SYGVKD. The CDR3 totals 13 residues. Trimming cost V 8 bases and J 9 bases; bases outside gene matches: 9.

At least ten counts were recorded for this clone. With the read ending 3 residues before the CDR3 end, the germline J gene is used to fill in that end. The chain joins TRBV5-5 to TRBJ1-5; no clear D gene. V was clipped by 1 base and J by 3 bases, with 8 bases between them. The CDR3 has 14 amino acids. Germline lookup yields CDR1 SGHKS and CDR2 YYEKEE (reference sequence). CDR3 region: CASSLNTFNQPQHF. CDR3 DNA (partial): TGTGCCAGCAGCTTGAACACCTTCAATCAGCCC. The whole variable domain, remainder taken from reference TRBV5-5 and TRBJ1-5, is DAGVTQSPTHLIKTRGQQVTLRCSPISGHKSVSWYQQVLGQGPQFIFQYYEKEERGRGNFPDRFSARQFPNYSSELNVNALLLGDSALYLCASSLNTFNQPQHFGDGTRLSIL.